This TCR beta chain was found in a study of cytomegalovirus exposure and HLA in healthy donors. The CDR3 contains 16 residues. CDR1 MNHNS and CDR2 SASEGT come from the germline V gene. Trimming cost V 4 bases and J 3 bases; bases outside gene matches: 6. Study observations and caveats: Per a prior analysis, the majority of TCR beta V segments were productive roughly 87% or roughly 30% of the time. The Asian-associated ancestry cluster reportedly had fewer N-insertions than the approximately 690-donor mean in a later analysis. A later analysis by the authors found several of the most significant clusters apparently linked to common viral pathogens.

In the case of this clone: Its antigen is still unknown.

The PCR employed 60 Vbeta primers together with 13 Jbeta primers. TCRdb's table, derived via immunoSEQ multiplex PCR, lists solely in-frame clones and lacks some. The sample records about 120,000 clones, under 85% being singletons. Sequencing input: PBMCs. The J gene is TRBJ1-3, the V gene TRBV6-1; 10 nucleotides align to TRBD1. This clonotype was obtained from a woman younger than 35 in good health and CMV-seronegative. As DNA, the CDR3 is TGTGCCAGCAGTGCACAGACAGGGGGCTTTGGAAACACCATATATTTT. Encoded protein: CASSAQTGGFGNTIYF.